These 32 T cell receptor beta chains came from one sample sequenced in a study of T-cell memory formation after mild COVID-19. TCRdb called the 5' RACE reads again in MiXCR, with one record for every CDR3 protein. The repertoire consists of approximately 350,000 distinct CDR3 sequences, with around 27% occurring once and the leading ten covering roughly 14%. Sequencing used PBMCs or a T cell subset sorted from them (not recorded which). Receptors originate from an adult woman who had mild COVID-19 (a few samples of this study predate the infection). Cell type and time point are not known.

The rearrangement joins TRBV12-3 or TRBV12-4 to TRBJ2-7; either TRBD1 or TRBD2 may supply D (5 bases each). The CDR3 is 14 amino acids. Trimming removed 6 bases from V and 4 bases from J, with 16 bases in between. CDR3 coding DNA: TGTGCCAGCAGCCGCCGGGGCAGACTGTACGAGCAGTACTTC. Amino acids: CASSRRGRLYEQYF.

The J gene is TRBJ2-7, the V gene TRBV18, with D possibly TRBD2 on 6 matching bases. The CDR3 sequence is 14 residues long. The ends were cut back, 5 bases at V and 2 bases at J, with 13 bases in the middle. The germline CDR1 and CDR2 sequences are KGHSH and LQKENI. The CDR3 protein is CASSKRREAYEQYF. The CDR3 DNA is TGTGCCAGCTCAAAGAGGCGGGAAGCCTACGAGCAGTACTTC.

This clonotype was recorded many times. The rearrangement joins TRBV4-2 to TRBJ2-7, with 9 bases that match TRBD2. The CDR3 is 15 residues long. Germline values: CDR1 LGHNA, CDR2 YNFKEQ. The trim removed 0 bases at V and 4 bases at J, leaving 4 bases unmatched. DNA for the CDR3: TGTGCCAGCAGCCAAGACCTAGCGGGGTTTTACGAGCAGTACTTC. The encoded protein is CASSQDLAGFYEQYF.

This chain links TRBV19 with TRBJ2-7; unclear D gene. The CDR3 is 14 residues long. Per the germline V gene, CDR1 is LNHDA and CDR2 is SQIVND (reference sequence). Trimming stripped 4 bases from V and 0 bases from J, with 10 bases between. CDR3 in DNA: TGTGCCAGTAGTACGTGGGAAACCTCCTACGAGCAGTACTTC. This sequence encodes CASSTWETSYEQYF.

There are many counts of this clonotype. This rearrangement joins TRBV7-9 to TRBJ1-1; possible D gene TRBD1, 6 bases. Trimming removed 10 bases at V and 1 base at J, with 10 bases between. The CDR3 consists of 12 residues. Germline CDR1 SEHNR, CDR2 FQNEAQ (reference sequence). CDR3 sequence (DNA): TGTGCCACACAGGGTCAGAACACTGAAGCTTTCTTT. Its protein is CATQGQNTEAFF. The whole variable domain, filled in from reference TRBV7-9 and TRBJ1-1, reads DTGVSQNPRHKITKRGQNVTFRCDPISEHNRLYWYRQTLGQGPEFLTYFQNEAQLEKSRLLSDRFSAERPKGSFSTLEIQRTEQGDSAMYLCATQGQNTEAFFGQGTRLTVV.

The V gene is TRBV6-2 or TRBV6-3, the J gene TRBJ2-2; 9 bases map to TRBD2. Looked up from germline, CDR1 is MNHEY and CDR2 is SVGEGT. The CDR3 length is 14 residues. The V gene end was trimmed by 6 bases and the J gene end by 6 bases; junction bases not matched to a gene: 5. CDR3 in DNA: TGTGCCAGCAGCGCCGGGACTAGCTCCGGGGAGCTGTTTTTT. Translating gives CASSAGTSSGELFF.

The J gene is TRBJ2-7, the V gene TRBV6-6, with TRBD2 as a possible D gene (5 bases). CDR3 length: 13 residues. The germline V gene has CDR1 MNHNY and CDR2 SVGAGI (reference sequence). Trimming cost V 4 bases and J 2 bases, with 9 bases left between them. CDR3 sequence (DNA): TGTGCCAGCAGTTGGACTCGAGCCTACGAGCAGTACTTC. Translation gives CASSWTRAYEQYF.

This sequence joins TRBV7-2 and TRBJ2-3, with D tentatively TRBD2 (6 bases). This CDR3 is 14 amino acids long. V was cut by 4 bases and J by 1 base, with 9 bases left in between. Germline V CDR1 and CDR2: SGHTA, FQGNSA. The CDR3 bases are TGTGCCAGCAGCTCTTTAGCGGGCACAGATACGCAGTATTTT. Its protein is CASSSLAGTDTQYF.

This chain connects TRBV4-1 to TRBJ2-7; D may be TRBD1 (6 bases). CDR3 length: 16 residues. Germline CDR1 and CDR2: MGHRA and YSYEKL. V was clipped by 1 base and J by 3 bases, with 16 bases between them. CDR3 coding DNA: TGCGCCAGCAGCCAAGTGGGGCAGGGGATGGACTACGAGCAGTACTTC. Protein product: CASSQVGQGMDYEQYF.

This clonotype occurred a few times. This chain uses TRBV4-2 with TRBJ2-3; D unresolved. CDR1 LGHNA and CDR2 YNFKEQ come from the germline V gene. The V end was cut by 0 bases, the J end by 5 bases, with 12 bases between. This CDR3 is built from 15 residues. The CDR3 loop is CASSQDLVFQDTQYF. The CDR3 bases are TGTGCCAGCAGCCAAGACCTAGTTTTTCAAGATACGCAGTATTTT.

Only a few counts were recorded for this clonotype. CDR3 in amino acids: CSALTGSSNQPQHF. The CDR3 DNA reads TGCAGCGCTTTGACAGGGTCTAGCAATCAGCCCCAGCATTTT. The chain couples TRBV29-1 to TRBJ1-5, with 7 bases that match TRBD1. This CDR3 contains 14 residues. Trimming removed 7 bases from V and 0 bases from J; junction bases left unmatched: 6. CDR1 SQVTM and CDR2 ANQGSEA come from the germline V gene.

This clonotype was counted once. DNA of the CDR3: TGTGCCAGCAGCTCCGGGGCGGGTCCTACCTACGAGCAGTACTTC. Translated: CASSSGAGPTYEQYF. This rearrangement joins TRBV11-2 to TRBJ2-7; D assignment may be TRBD1 or TRBD2 (5 bases each). Germline CDR1 and CDR2: SGHAT and FQNNGV. The CDR3 length is 15 residues. Trimming removed 4 bases from V and 2 bases from J, with 15 bases in between.

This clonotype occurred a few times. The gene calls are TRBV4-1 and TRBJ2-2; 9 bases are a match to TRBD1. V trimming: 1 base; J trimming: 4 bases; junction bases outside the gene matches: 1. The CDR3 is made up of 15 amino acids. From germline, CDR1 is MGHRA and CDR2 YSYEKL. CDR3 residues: CASSQGTGVTGELFF. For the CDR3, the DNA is TGCGCCAGCAGCCAAGGGACAGGGGTCACCGGGGAGCTGTTTTTT.

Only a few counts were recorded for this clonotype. The CDR3 spells CASSQVIGLAGGPGETQYF. In DNA, the CDR3 is TGTGCCAGCAGCCAAGTGATCGGACTAGCGGGGGGGCCCGGTGAGACCCAGTACTTC. The V and J genes are TRBV4-2 and TRBJ2-5; 15 positions match TRBD2. The V gene's germline CDR1 is LGHNA and CDR2 YNFKEQ. This CDR3 has 19 residues. V shed 1 base and J 5 bases; nucleotides not matched to a gene: 11.

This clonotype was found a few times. DNA of the CDR3: TGTGCCAGCAGTTTATTAGGTGGGGGCGTCGGGGAGACCCAGTACTTC. It is translated as CASSLLGGGVGETQYF. This chain connects TRBV27 to TRBJ2-5; tentative D call: TRBD1 (6 bases). V shed 1 base and J shed 5 bases, with 17 bases lying between them. Germline values: CDR1 MNHEY, CDR2 SMNVEV (reference sequence). This CDR3 has 16 amino acids.

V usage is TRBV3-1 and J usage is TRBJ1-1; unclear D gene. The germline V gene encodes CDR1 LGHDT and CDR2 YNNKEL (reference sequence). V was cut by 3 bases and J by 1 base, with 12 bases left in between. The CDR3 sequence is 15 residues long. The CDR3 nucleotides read TGTGCCAGCAGCCAGGTGCCGGTCCCGAACACTGAAGCTTTCTTT. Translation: CASSQVPVPNTEAFF.

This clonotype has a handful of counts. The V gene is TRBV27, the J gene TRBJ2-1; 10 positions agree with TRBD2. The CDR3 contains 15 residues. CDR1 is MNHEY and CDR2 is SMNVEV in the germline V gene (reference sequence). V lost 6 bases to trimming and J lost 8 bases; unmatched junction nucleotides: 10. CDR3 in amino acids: CASRAYSGRRDEQFF. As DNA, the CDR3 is TGTGCCAGCAGGGCTTATAGCGGGAGGAGGGATGAGCAGTTCTTC.

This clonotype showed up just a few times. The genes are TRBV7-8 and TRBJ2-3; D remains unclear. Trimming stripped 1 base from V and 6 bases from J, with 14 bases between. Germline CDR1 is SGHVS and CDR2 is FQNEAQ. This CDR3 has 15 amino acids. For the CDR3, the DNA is TGTGCCAGCAGCTTAGGGGCCTCGGGTTTGGATACGCAGTATTTT. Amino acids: CASSLGASGLDTQYF. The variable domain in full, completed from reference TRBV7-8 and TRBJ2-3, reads GAGVSQSPRYKVAKRGQDVALRCDPISGHVSLFWYQQALGQGPEFLTYFQNEAQLDKSGLPSDRFFAERPEGSVSTLKIQRTQQEDSAVYLCASSLGASGLDTQYFGPGTRLTVL.

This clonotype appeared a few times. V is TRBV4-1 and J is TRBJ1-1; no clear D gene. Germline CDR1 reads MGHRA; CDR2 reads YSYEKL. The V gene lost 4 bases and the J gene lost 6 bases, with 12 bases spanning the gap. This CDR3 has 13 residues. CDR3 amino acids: CASSLGVLAEAFF. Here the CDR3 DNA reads TGCGCCAGCAGCCTCGGGGTGTTAGCTGAAGCTTTCTTT.

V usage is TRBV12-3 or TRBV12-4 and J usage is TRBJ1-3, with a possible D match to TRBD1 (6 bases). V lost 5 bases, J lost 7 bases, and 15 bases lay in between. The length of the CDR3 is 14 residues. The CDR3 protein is CASSLQGLGNTIYF. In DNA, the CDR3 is TGTGCCAGCAGTCTCCAGGGGCTTGGGAACACCATATATTTT.

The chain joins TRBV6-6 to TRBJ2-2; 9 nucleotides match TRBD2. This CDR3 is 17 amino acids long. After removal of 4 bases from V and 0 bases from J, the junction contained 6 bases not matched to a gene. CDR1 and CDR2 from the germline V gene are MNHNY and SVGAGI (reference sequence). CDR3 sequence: CASSSTTSGTNTGELFF. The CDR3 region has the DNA TGTGCCAGCAGTTCTACGACTAGCGGAACGAACACCGGGGAGCTGTTTTTT.

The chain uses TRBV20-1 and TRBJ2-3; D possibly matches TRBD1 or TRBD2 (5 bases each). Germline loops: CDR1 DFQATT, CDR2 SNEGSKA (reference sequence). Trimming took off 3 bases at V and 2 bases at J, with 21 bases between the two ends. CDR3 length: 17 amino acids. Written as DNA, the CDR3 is TGCAGTGCTAGTTCCCTCTGGGGGAATGAACACACAGATACGCAGTATTTT. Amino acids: CSASSLWGNEHTDTQYF.

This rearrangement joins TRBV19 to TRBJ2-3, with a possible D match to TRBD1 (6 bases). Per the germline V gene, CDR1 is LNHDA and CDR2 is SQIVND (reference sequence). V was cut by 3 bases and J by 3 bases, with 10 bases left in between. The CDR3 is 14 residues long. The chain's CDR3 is CASSIHRGTDTQYF. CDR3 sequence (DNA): TGTGCCAGTAGTATTCATAGGGGGACAGATACGCAGTATTTT.

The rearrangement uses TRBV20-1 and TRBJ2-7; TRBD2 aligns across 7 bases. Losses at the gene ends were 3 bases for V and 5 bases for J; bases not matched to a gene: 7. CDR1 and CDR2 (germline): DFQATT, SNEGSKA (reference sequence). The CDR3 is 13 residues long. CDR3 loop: CSASVHRGDEQYF. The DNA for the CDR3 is TGCAGTGCTAGTGTCCACCGGGGGGACGAGCAGTACTTC.

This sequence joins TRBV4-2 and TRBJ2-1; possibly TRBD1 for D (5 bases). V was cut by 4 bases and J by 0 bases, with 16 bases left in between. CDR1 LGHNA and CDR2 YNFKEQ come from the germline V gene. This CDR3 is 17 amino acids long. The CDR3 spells CASSRAGQKSSYNEQFF. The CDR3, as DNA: TGTGCCAGCAGCCGGGCAGGGCAAAAAAGCTCCTACAATGAGCAGTTCTTC.

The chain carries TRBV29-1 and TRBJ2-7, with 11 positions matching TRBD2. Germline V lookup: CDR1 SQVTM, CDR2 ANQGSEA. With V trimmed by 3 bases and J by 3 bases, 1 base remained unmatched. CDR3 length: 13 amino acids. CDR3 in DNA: TGCAGCGTTGATGGGACTAGCGGCTACGAGCAGTACTTC. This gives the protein CSVDGTSGYEQYF.

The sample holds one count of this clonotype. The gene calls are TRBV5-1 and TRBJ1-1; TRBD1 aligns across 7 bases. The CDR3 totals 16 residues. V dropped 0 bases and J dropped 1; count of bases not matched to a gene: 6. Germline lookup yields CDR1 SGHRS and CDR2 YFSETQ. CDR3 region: CASSLEGARANTEAFF. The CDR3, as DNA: TGCGCCAGCAGCTTGGAGGGGGCACGGGCGAACACTGAAGCTTTCTTT.

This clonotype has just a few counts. CDR3 DNA sequence: TGTGCCAGCAACCGGGAGAGGTATGAGCAGTTCTTC. Encoded protein: CASNRERYEQFF. The chain recombines TRBV7-9 with TRBJ2-1; tentatively, D is TRBD2 (6 bases). V was cut by 7 bases and J by 8 bases, with 12 bases left in between. The CDR3 loop spans 12 amino acids. Germline V gene sequence: CDR1 SEHNR, CDR2 FQNEAQ (reference sequence).

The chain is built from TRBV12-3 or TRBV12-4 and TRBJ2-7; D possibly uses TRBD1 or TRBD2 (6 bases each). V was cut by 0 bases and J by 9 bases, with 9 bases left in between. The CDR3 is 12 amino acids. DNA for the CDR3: TGTGCCAGCAGTTTAGCGGGGGGCGTGCAGTACTTC. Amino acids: CASSLAGGVQYF.

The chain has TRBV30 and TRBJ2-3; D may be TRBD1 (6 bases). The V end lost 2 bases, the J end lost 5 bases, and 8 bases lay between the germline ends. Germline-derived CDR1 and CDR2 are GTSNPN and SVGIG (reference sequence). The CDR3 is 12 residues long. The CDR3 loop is CAWSLDRDTQYF. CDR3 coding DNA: TGTGCCTGGAGTCTGGACAGAGATACGCAGTATTTT.

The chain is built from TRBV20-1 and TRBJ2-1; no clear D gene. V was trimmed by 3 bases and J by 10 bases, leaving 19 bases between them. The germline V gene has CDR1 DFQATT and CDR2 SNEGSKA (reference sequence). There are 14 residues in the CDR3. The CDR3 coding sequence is TGCAGTGCTAGTTCCAGTGTCGGTATCGTGGAGCAGTTCTTC. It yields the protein CSASSSVGIVEQFF.

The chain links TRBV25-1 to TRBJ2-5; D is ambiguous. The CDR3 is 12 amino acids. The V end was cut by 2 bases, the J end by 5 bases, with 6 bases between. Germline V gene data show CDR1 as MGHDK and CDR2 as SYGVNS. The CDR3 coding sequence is TGTGCCAGCAGTGAACATAGGGAGACCCAGTACTTC. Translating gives CASSEHRETQYF.